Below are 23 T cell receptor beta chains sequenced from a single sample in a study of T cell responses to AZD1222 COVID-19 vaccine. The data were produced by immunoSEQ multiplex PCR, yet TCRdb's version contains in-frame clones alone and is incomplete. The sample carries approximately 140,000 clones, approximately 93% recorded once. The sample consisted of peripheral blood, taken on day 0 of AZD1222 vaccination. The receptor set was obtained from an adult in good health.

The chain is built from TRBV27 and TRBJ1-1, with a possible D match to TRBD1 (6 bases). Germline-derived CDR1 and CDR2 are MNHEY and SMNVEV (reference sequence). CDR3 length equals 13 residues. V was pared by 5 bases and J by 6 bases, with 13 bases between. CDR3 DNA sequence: TGTGCCAGCAGTCGGGGGACATTTTCTGAAGCTTTCTTT. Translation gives CASSRGTFSEAFF.

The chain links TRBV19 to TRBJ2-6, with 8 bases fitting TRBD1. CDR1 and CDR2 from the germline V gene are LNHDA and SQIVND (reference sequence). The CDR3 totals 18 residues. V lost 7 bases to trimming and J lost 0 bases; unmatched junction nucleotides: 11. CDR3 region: CASKNRQGSTSGANVLTF. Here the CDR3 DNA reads TGTGCCAGTAAAAATAGACAGGGGTCTACCTCTGGGGCCAACGTCCTGACTTTC. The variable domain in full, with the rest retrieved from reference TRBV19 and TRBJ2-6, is DGGITQSPKYLFRKEGQNVTLSCEQNLNHDAMYWYRQDPGQGLRLIYYSQIVNDFQKGDIAEGYSVSREKKESFPLTVTSAQKNPTAFYLCASKNRQGSTSGANVLTFGAGSRLTVL.

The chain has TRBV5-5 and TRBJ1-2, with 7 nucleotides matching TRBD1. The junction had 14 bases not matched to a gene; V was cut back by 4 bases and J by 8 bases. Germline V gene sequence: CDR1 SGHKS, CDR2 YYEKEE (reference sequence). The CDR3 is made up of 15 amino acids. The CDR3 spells CASSQEQGTGRGYTF. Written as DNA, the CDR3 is TGTGCCAGCAGCCAGGAACAGGGGACCGGGAGGGGCTACACCTTC.

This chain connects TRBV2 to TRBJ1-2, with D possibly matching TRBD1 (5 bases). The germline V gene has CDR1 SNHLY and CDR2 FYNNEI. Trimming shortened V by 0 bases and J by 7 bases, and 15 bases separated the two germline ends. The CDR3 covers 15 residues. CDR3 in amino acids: CASSEARGRDSGYTF. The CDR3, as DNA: TGTGCCAGCAGTGAAGCGCGTGGCAGAGACAGTGGCTACACCTTC.

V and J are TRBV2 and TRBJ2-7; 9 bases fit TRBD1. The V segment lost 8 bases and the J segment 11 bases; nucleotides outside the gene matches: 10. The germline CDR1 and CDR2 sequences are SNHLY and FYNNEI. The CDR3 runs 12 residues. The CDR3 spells CASGGTGGGEYF. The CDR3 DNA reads TGTGCCAGCGGAGGAACAGGGGGCGGGGAGTACTTC.

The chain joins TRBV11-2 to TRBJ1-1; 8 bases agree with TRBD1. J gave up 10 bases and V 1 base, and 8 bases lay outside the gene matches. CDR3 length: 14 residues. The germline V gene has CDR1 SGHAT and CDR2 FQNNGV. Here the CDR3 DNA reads TGTGCCAGCAGCTTAGCCCCAGGGGGCGAGGCAGCTTTCTTT. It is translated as CASSLAPGGEAAFF. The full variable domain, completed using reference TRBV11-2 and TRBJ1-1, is EAGVAQSPRYKIIEKRQSVAFWCNPISGHATLYWYQQILGQGPKLLIQFQNNGVVDDSQLPKDRFSAERLKGVDSTLKIQPAKLEDSAVYLCASSLAPGGEAAFFGQGTRLTVV.

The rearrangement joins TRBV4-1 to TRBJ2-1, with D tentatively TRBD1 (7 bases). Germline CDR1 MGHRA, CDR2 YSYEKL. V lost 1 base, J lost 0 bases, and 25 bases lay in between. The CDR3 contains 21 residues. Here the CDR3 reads CASSQVPGSRGATSSYNEQFF. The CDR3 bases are TGCGCCAGCAGCCAAGTTCCCGGATCCAGGGGGGCGACCAGCTCCTACAATGAGCAGTTCTTC.

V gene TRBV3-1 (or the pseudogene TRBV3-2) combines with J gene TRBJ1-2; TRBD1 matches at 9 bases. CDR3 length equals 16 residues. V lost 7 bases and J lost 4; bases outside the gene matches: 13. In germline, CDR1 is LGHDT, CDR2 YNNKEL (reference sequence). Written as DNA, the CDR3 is TGTGCCAGCACCTTGACAAGTACAGGGGGCTCCTATGGCTACACCTTC. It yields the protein CASTLTSTGGSYGYTF.

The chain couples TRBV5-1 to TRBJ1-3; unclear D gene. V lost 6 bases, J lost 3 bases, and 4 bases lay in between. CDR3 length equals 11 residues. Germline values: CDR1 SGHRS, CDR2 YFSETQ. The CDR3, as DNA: TGCGCCAGCAAGGGTGGAAACACCATATATTTT. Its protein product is CASKGGNTIYF.

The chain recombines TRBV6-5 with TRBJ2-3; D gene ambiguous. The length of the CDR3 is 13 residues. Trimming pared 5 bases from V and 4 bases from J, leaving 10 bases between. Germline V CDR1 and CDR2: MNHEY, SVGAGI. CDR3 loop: CASSQTDADTQYF. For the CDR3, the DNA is TGTGCCAGCAGTCAAACAGACGCAGATACGCAGTATTTT.

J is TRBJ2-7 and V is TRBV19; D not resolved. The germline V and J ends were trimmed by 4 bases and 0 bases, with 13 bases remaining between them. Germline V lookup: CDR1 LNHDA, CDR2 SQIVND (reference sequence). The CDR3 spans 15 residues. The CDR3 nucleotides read TGTGCCAGTAGTACCGACACCGTTGGCTCCTACGAGCAGTACTTC. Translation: CASSTDTVGSYEQYF. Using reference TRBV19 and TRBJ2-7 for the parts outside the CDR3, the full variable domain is DGGITQSPKYLFRKEGQNVTLSCEQNLNHDAMYWYRQDPGQGLRLIYYSQIVNDFQKGDIAEGYSVSREKKESFPLTVTSAQKNPTAFYLCASSTDTVGSYEQYFGPGTRLTVT.

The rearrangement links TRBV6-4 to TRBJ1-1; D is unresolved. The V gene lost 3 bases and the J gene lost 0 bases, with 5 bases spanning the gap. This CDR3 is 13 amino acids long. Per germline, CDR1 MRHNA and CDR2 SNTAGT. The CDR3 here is CASSESMNTEAFF. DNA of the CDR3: TGTGCCAGCAGTGAATCGATGAACACTGAAGCTTTCTTT.

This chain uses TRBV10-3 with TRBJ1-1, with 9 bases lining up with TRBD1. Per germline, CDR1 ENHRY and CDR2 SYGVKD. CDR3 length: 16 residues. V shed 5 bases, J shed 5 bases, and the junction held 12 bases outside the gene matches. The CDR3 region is CAISRTGALSVTEAFF. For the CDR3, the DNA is TGTGCCATCAGTAGGACAGGGGCGCTTTCTGTAACTGAAGCTTTCTTT.

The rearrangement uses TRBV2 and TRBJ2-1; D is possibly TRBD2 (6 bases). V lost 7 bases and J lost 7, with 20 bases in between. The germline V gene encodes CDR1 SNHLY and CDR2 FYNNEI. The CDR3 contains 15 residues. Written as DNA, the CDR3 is TGTGCCAGCAACCCTCTCAGGTGGGGGGAGAATGAGCAGTTCTTC. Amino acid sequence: CASNPLRWGENEQFF.

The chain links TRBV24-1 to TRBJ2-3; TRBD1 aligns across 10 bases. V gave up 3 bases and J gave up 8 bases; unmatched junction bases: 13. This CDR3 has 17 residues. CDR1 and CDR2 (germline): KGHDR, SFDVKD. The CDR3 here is CATSDPTGGNWLGTQYF. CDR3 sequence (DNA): TGTGCCACCAGTGATCCGACAGGGGGCAATTGGTTAGGTACGCAGTATTTT.

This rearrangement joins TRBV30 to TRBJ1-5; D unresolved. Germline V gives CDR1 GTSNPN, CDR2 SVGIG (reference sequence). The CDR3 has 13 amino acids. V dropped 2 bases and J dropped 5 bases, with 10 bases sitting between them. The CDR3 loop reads CAWSPDGDQPQHF. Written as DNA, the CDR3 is TGTGCCTGGAGTCCCGACGGAGATCAGCCCCAGCATTTT.

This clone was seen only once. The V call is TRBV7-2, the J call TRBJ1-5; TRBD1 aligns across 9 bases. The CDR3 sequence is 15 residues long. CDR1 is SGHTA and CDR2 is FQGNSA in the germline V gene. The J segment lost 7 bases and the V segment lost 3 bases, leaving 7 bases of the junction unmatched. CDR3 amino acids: CASSFLTGGGQPQHF. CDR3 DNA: TGTGCCAGCAGCTTCTTGACAGGGGGTGGACAGCCCCAGCATTTT.

CDR3 amino acids: CASAGIKTNTGELFF. CDR3 coding DNA: TGCGCCAGCGCCGGGATAAAAACGAACACCGGGGAGCTGTTTTTT. The rearrangement links TRBV5-1 to TRBJ2-2; D possibly corresponds to TRBD2 (5 bases). The CDR3 has 15 amino acids. V lost 7 bases and J 0 bases, leaving 13 bases between the germline ends. The germline V gene has CDR1 SGHRS and CDR2 YFSETQ. Variable domain in full (rest from reference TRBV5-1 and TRBJ2-2): KAGVTQTPRYLIKTRGQQVTLSCSPISGHRSVSWYQQTPGQGLQFLFEYFSETQRNKGNFPGRFSGRQFSNSRSEMNVSTLELGDSALYLCASAGIKTNTGELFFGEGSRLTVL.

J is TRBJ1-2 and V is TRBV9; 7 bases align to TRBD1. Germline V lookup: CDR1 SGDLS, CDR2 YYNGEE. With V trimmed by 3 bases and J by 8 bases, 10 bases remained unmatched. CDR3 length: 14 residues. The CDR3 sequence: CASSGDQTGSGYTF. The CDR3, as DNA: TGTGCCAGCAGCGGAGACCAGACAGGGTCCGGCTACACCTTC.

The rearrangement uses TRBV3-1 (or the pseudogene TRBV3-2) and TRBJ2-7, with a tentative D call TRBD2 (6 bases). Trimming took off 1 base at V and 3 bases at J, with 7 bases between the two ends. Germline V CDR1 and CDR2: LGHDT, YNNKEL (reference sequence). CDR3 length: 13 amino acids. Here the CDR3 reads CASSQAGGYEQYF. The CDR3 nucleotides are TGTGCCAGCAGCCAAGCCGGGGGCTACGAGCAGTACTTC.

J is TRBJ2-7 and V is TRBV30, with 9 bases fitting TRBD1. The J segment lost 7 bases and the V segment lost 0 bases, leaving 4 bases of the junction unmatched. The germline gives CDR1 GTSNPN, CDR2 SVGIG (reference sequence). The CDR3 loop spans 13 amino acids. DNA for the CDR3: TGTGCCTGGAGTGTACAGGGGGCTAAAGAGCAGTACTTC. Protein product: CAWSVQGAKEQYF. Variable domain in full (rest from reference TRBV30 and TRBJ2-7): SQTIHQWPATLVQPVGSPLSLECTVEGTSNPNLYWYRQAAGRGLQLLFYSVGIGQISSEVPQNLSASRPQDRQFILSSKKLLLSDSGFYLCAWSVQGAKEQYFGPGTRLTVT.

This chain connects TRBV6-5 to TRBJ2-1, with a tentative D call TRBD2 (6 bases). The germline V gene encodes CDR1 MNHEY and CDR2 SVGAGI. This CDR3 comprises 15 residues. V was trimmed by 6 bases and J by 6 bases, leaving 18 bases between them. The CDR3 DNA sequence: TGTGCCAGCAGACGCCCAGCGGGCCCCCGCAATGAGCAGTTCTTC. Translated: CASRRPAGPRNEQFF.

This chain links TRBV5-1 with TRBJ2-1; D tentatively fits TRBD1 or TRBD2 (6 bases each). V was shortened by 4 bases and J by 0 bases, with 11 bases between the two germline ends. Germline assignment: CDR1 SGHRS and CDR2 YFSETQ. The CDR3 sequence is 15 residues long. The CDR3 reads CASSAGHYSYNEQFF. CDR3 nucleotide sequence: TGCGCCAGCAGCGCGGGACATTACTCCTACAATGAGCAGTTCTTC.